These 20 T cell receptor beta chains were all obtained from the same sample, sequenced in a study of T cell changes during pregnancy in multiple sclerosis. Assay used: immunoSEQ multiplex PCR; TCRdb lists only in-frame clones, some missing. The sample includes roughly 40,000 clones, 89% of them seen just once. Sequencing was performed on CD4+ T cells from peripheral blood mononuclear cells, taken in the first trimester of pregnancy. The receptors were sampled from a female donor with multiple sclerosis, enrolled in a pregnancy study.

The V gene is TRBV6-1, the J gene TRBJ2-3; D is possibly TRBD1 (6 bases). The germline V gene has CDR1 MNHNS and CDR2 SASEGT. CDR3 length: 15 residues. Trimming stripped 6 bases from V and 2 bases from J, with 15 bases between. The chain's CDR3 is CASSARTVSTDTQYF. Here the CDR3 DNA reads TGTGCCAGCAGCGCCCGGACAGTTTCCACAGATACGCAGTATTTT.

The J gene is TRBJ1-1, the V gene TRBV29-1; D is perhaps TRBD1 (5 bases). The V gene's germline CDR1 is SQVTM and CDR2 ANQGSEA. V shed 4 bases and J shed 1 base, with 7 bases lying between them. The CDR3 is made up of 12 amino acids. In DNA form, the CDR3 reads TGCAGCGTTGGCCAGGGGAACACTGAAGCTTTCTTT. Protein product: CSVGQGNTEAFF.

The chain carries TRBV7-9 and TRBJ1-4, with D possibly being TRBD1 (5 bases). The germline gives CDR1 SEHNR, CDR2 FQNEAQ (reference sequence). V gave up 5 bases and J gave up 3 bases, with 10 bases separating them. The CDR3 is 14 residues long. As DNA, the CDR3 is TGTGCCAGCAGCCCAGGGAATTCTAATGAAAAACTGTTTTTT. Translating gives CASSPGNSNEKLFF. The variable domain in full, with the rest retrieved from reference TRBV7-9 and TRBJ1-4, is DTGVSQNPRHKITKRGQNVTFRCDPISEHNRLYWYRQTLGQGPEFLTYFQNEAQLEKSRLLSDRFSAERPKGSFSTLEIQRTEQGDSAMYLCASSPGNSNEKLFFGSGTQLSVL.

This chain connects TRBV9 to TRBJ2-1; perhaps TRBD2 as D (7 bases). The CDR3 totals 18 residues. CDR1 and CDR2 from the germline V gene are SGDLS and YYNGEE. V was clipped by 0 bases and J by 7 bases, with 23 bases between them. The CDR3 sequence is CASSVEAMGAGAPNEQFF. CDR3 DNA: TGTGCCAGCAGCGTAGAGGCTATGGGGGCGGGAGCCCCGAATGAGCAGTTCTTC. Based on the CDR3 plus reference TRBV9 and TRBJ2-1, the full variable domain is DSGVTQTPKHLITATGQRVTLRCSPRSGDLSVYWYQQSLDQGLQFLIQYYNGEERAKGNILERFSAQQFPDLHSELNLSSLELGDSALYFCASSVEAMGAGAPNEQFFGPGTRLTVL.

This rearrangement joins TRBV19 to TRBJ1-2; D remains ambiguous. The germline CDR1 and CDR2 sequences are LNHDA and SQIVND (reference sequence). The CDR3 length is 13 residues. With 5 bases removed from V and 9 bases from J, the gap between germline ends came to 16 bases. The chain's CDR3 is CASSPPPGSSYTF. The DNA for the CDR3 is TGTGCCAGTAGTCCACCACCAGGATCCAGCTACACCTTC.

The chain carries TRBV30 and TRBJ1-1; 7 bases line up with TRBD1. This CDR3 is built from 14 residues. Germline lookup yields CDR1 GTSNPN and CDR2 SVGIG (reference sequence). Germline trimming cut 4 bases from V and 7 bases from J; bases unmatched to any gene: 12. The CDR3 region has the DNA TGTGCCTGGACAGAACAGGGGTGGGGCTTTGAAGCTTTCTTT. It is translated as CAWTEQGWGFEAFF.

The genes are TRBV6-6 and TRBJ2-4; 10 bases align to TRBD2. V was clipped by 9 bases and J by 5 bases; unmatched bases: 7. In germline, CDR1 is MNHNY, CDR2 SVGAGI (reference sequence). The CDR3 covers 14 residues. This CDR3 reads CASSAGGPQNIQYF. CDR3 bases: TGTGCCAGTTCAGCGGGGGGGCCCCAAAACATTCAGTACTTC.

With respect to this clone: One end of the junction does not line up with germline, which may come from a read error. The chain recombines TRBV4-3 with TRBJ1-1, with 8 bases fitting TRBD1. CDR1 is LGHNA and CDR2 is YSLEER in the germline V gene. This CDR3 contains 14 residues. The CDR3 is CASSQQRGQDPPDF. The DNA of the CDR3 is TGCGCCAGCAGCCAACAGAGGGGACAGGACCCCCCAGACTTT.

This rearrangement joins TRBV18 to TRBJ1-6; D possibly corresponds to TRBD1 (6 bases). The CDR3 covers 17 residues. V was clipped by 3 bases and J by 9 bases, with 21 bases between them. The germline gives CDR1 KGHSH, CDR2 LQKENI. The CDR3 DNA is TGTGCCAGCTCACCTTCCCCGAGCAGGGGTGGTGCTTCACCCCTCCACTTT. Amino acid sequence: CASSPSPSRGGASPLHF.

The V call is TRBV7-9, the J call TRBJ1-2, with D maybe TRBD1 (6 bases). The length of the CDR3 is 14 residues. Trimming removed 5 bases at V and 4 bases at J, with 14 bases between. In germline, CDR1 is SEHNR, CDR2 FQNEAQ (reference sequence). CDR3: CASSLGAGAYGYTF. CDR3 in DNA: TGTGCCAGCAGCCTGGGGGCAGGAGCCTATGGCTACACCTTC.

The gene calls are TRBV5-6 and TRBJ1-1; 9 bases match TRBD1. The length of the CDR3 is 15 residues. Germline CDR1 SGHDT, CDR2 YYEEEE. The junction had 10 bases not matched to a gene; V was cut back by 6 bases and J by 4 bases. The CDR3 DNA sequence: TGTGCCAGCATCGTACTCCGGGACAGGGTCACTGAAGCTTTCTTT. Translation: CASIVLRDRVTEAFF.

The genes are TRBV15 and TRBJ1-5; D might be TRBD1 (6 bases). Trimming left V 0 bases short and J 4 bases short, with 10 bases between. The germline V gene has CDR1 LNHNV and CDR2 YYDKDF (reference sequence). The CDR3 consists of 15 residues. CDR3 nucleotide sequence: TGTGCCACCAGCAGAGAGTCAGGGGAGAATCAGCCCCAGCATTTT. This sequence encodes CATSRESGENQPQHF.

This clone turned up a few times. V is TRBV10-3 and J is TRBJ2-2; 13 bases match TRBD2. The CDR3 has 19 residues. Germline CDR1 is ENHRY and CDR2 is SYGVKD. V was pared by 6 bases and J by 0 bases, with 10 bases of the junction left unmatched. In DNA form, the CDR3 reads TGTGCCATCAGCGGACCCCGGACTAGCGGGAGTCCGAACACCGGGGAGCTGTTTTTT. Translated: CAISGPRTSGSPNTGELFF.

The V and J genes are TRBV4-2 and TRBJ1-3; 7 positions agree with TRBD1. From germline, CDR1 is LGHNA and CDR2 YNFKEQ. The CDR3 has 16 amino acids. The ends lost 4 bases at V and 3 bases at J; junction bases unmatched: 9. CDR3: CASSREGGRGGNTIYF. In DNA form, the CDR3 reads TGTGCCAGCAGCCGAGAAGGGGGCAGAGGTGGAAACACCATATATTTT.

This clone was seen more than once but under ten times. This chain connects TRBV29-1 to TRBJ1-5; 8 bases align to TRBD1. Germline lookup yields CDR1 SQVTM and CDR2 ANQGSEA. This CDR3 is built from 13 residues. V trimming: 7 bases; J trimming: 1 base; junction bases outside the gene matches: 3. Written as DNA, the CDR3 is TGCAGCGCTGGACAGGGAAGCAATCAGCCCCAGCATTTT. The encoded protein is CSAGQGSNQPQHF.

The chain carries TRBV4-1 and TRBJ2-6; 8 positions match TRBD1. The length of the CDR3 is 18 residues. V was pared by 1 base and J by 1 base, with 6 bases of the junction left unmatched. Germline values: CDR1 MGHRA, CDR2 YSYEKL. CDR3 bases: TGCGCCAGCAGCCAAGGAGGACAGGGCAAGTCTGGGGCCAACGTCCTGACTTTC. Its protein is CASSQGGQGKSGANVLTF.

The genes are TRBV5-1 and TRBJ2-1; perhaps TRBD1 as D (5 bases). In germline, CDR1 is SGHRS, CDR2 YFSETQ. V lost 4 bases to trimming and J lost 8 bases, with 16 bases between them. The CDR3 extends over 14 amino acids. Here the CDR3 reads CASSPRAGKDEQFF. DNA of the CDR3: TGCGCCAGCAGCCCCCGGGCAGGGAAAGATGAGCAGTTCTTC.

The CDR3 nucleotides read TGTGCCAGCAGGACTCAGGGGAGTTCACCCCTCCACTTT. The encoded protein is CASRTQGSSPLHF. This chain joins TRBV6-5 and TRBJ1-6; a possible D gene is TRBD1 (6 bases). Trimming shortened V by 6 bases and J by 9 bases, and 12 bases separated the two germline ends. CDR1 is MNHEY, CDR2 SVGAGI, per germline. The CDR3 extends over 13 amino acids.

The chain carries TRBV6-4 and TRBJ2-3; TRBD2 is a possible D gene (5 bases). V lost 9 bases, J lost 0 bases, and 16 bases lay in between. Germline CDR1 and CDR2: MRHNA and SNTAGT. The CDR3 is 15 residues long. The CDR3 is CASPSGAGSTDTQYF. In nucleotides, the CDR3 is TGTGCCAGTCCCAGCGGCGCAGGTAGCACAGATACGCAGTATTTT.

This clone was seen just once. This chain joins TRBV27 and TRBJ2-7; D unclear. Deletions cut 8 bases from V and 0 bases from J, with 11 bases between. The CDR3 is 13 amino acids. Germline CDR1 is MNHEY and CDR2 is SMNVEV (reference sequence). CDR3 residues: CASGQDYSYEQYF. CDR3 nucleotide sequence: TGTGCCAGCGGCCAAGATTACTCCTACGAGCAGTACTTC.